This T cell receptor (beta chain) comes out of a study of post-analysis software for immune sequencing data (dated by TCRdb to the mid-2010s). Regarding the study in general: Recorded disease courses included relapsing-remitting, secondary progressive and progressive-relapsing multiple sclerosis, with some patients lacking subtype annotation. A subset of samples was prepared in parallel using single-end sample barcoding, then pooled and co-amplified after Illumina adapter ligation. Patient repertoires were compared against over ten previously published healthy control repertoires from donors aged roughly 6 to 27 years. The full study reports these points: Significantly lower normalized Chao1 diversity was found in multiple sclerosis patients than in controls, suggesting substantial peripheral T-cell clonal expansion. The control group was slightly older than the multiple sclerosis patient group. Significantly higher frequencies in patients than in controls were found for five TRBV segments, including TRBV5-6, TRBV5-1 and TRBV20-1. Direct clustering with F measure revealed strong co-clustering of samples prepared in the same batch, which led to a batch-effect correction.

TCR beta repertoires were profiled from peripheral blood of roughly 13 young patients with multiple sclerosis to demonstrate the VDJtools post-analysis software. The multiple sclerosis patients were children and adolescents between about 6 and 15 years of age. For this clonotype: There is no known antigen for this receptor. Base qualities were left out, and no much larger clone turns up one base away.

From cysteine to phenylalanine, the CDR3 is 15 amino acids long. The kept DNA is CDR3 alone, 45 bases in frame from the first base. Trimming takes 4 bases from V and 2 bases from J, and the germline ends sit 14 bases apart. For CDR1 and CDR2, the germline V gene (reference sequence) lists SEHNR and FQNEAQ. The library came from PCR. For sequencing, an Illumina HiSeq 2500 was employed. Unique molecular identifiers were incorporated into TCR beta cDNA libraries to reduce PCR and sequencing biases. Roughly 500,000 cDNA molecules were obtained per 1 to 10 million input T cells, so each molecule approximated one T cell. The same protocol used for the earlier healthy control dataset was applied to prepare and sequence the patient libraries. Samples belonging to the same batch were prepared together, multiplexed and sequenced on a shared HiSeq lane. As for how the authors treated the data: Raw barcoded reads were processed with MIGEC, and single-read molecular identifier groups were discarded before consensus assembly and CDR3 extraction. Clonotype tables were post-analysed with VDJtools, and diversity was normalized by down-sampling all datasets to the smallest sample size. In repertoire overlap clustering, CDR3 amino acid sequences, but not nucleotide sequences, were matched to correct batch-related cross-sample contamination. The public reads were reanalyzed by TCRdb: fastp trimming at Q25, MiXCR alignment, in-frame beta chains only. Rows with a matching CDR3 protein are joined into one entry that keeps the most common DNA and genes. It is TCRdb's table, rather than the study itself, that gives the V and J calls and clone size. Across this sample there are around 710,000 distinct CDR3 sequences, with around 46% seen only once. Roughly 5% of the sample belongs to the ten largest clones.

The sequence was obtained from a girl aged 10 to 17 with multiple sclerosis. Sequencing input: blood. The chain was built from TRBV7-9 and TRBJ2-5, with the D gene not clear enough to name. Here the CDR3 is given as CASSSSLTSQETQYF. The nucleotide sequence reads TGTGCCAGCAGCTCCTCTTTGACAAGTCAAGAGACCCAGTACTTC.